The clone carrying this TCR beta chain is labeled as medium-sized. Its antigen is currently unknown. The time point is: blood 4 weeks post-SBRT, at nephrectomy. Treatment here: 15 Gy SBRT to primary tumor, nephrectomy 4 weeks later. Nephrectomy followed 15 Gy stereotactic body radiation by 4 weeks. Blood was sampled at baseline, 2 weeks and 4 weeks after SBRT. The patient's renal cell carcinoma had clear cell pathology. TCRdb keeps only in-frame clones here, not all; method: immunoSEQ multiplex PCR. The repertoire has about 76,000 clones, roughly nine tenths of them found once; the top ten carry roughly 6%. The data are from a study of radiation and T cells in renal cell carcinoma. Study conclusions and caveats: Top tumor clonotypes rose in blood 2 weeks post-radiation, then contracted.

Germline V gene data show CDR1 as GTSNPN and CDR2 as SVGIG (reference sequence). Germline trimming cut 0 bases from V and 0 bases from J; bases unmatched to any gene: 8. CDR3 length equals 17 residues. This specimen was blood, taken from a patient whose treatment included radiotherapy and nephrectomy. The sequence derives from a woman in her 70s with renal cell carcinoma. The rearrangement joins TRBV30 to TRBJ1-3; 7 nucleotides line up with TRBD1. CDR3 coding DNA: TGTGCCTGGAGTGTACCCGGGACAGCATTCTCTGGAAACACCATATATTTT. It yields the protein CAWSVPGTAFSGNTIYF.